Following are 30 T cell receptor beta chains from one sample sequenced in a study of cytotoxic CD8 clonotypes in ibrutinib-treated CLL. Generated by immunoSEQ multiplex PCR, the TCRdb table keeps only in-frame clones and is missing some. The sample has 150,000 to 200,000 clones; about 88% are singletons. This sample comprised PBMCs, obtained at disease progression, from a patient treated with ibrutinib. The receptors originated from a human donor with chronic lymphocytic leukemia.

In the case of this clone: Since no conserved phenylalanine or tryptophan closes the CDR3, a read error is the likely cause. The DNA is left out, because the CDR3 cannot be placed on it with certainty; the CDR3 is given as TCRdb lists it. The chain is built from TRBV12-5 and TRBJ2-7; the table's D call, TRBD1, has no DNA check behind it. The CDR3 adds up to 12 amino acids, both ends counted. Germline CDR1 LGHNT, CDR2 FRNRAP. CDR3 amino acids: CASGFASEGAQI.

The sample holds one count of this clone. This chain links TRBV29-1 with TRBJ2-7; no clear D gene. The V end was cut by 5 bases, the J end by 0 bases, with 11 bases between. Germline V CDR1 and CDR2: SQVTM, ANQGSEA. The CDR3 contains 13 residues. The CDR3 is CSVRYSFSYEQYF. The CDR3, as DNA: TGCAGCGTTCGATACTCTTTCTCCTACGAGCAGTACTTC.

The rearrangement links TRBV6-5 to TRBJ2-3; 9 bases align to TRBD1. CDR3 length: 15 amino acids. Germline V gene sequence: CDR1 MNHEY, CDR2 SVGAGI. The ends lost 4 bases at V and 5 bases at J; junction bases unmatched: 7. The CDR3 DNA is TGTGCCAGCAGTTTCTTAACAGGGGGCGGAGATACGCAGTATTTT. It translates to CASSFLTGGGDTQYF.

The chain joins TRBV12-1 to TRBJ2-2. TRBV12-1 is a pseudogene locus. This CDR3 contains 14 residues. The DNA of the CDR3 is TGTGCCAGCAGCGGAGATCCCAGGACCGGGGAGCTGTTTTTT. It is translated as CASSGDPRTGELFF.

The chain recombines TRBV19 with TRBJ1-1; D is undetermined. The CDR3 runs 16 residues. V gave up 1 base and J gave up 0 bases, with 12 bases separating them. Germline CDR1 reads LNHDA; CDR2 reads SQIVND (reference sequence). CDR3 protein: CASSIGETTMNTEAFF. In nucleotides, the CDR3 is TGTGCCAGTAGTATAGGGGAAACTACAATGAACACTGAAGCTTTCTTT.

The chain links TRBV19 to TRBJ1-1; 11 bases align to TRBD1. The CDR3 is 15 residues long. In germline, CDR1 is LNHDA, CDR2 SQIVND (reference sequence). Germline trimming cut 5 bases from V and 11 bases from J; bases unmatched to any gene: 13. The CDR3 sequence is CASSSAGTGGFGAFF. In nucleotides, the CDR3 is TGTGCCAGTAGTTCGGCCGGGACAGGGGGATTCGGGGCTTTCTTT.

The chain couples TRBV27 to TRBJ2-5; 8 nucleotides align to TRBD1. The CDR3 is 15 amino acids. From germline, CDR1 is MNHEY and CDR2 SMNVEV (reference sequence). With 6 bases clipped from V and 5 bases from J, the junction kept 11 bases outside the gene matches. CDR3 sequence: CASSDRQGAGETQYF. In DNA form, the CDR3 reads TGTGCCAGCAGCGACCGTCAGGGGGCAGGGGAGACCCAGTACTTC.

The chain recombines TRBV2 with TRBJ2-2; 16 bases match TRBD2. Germline trimming cut 6 bases from V and 7 bases from J; bases unmatched to any gene: 5. Germline lookup yields CDR1 SNHLY and CDR2 FYNNEI. The CDR3 loop spans 16 amino acids. In nucleotides, the CDR3 is TGTGCCAGCAGGGGACTAGCGGGAGGGCCTGGCGGGGAGCTGTTTTTT. It codes for CASRGLAGGPGGELFF. The full variable domain, with the rest looked up from reference TRBV2 and TRBJ2-2, is EPEVTQTPSHQVTQMGQEVILRCVPISNHLYFYWYRQILGQKVEFLVSFYNNEISEKSEIFDDQFSVERPDGSNFTLKIRSTKLEDSAMYFCASRGLAGGPGGELFFGEGSRLTVL.

This clone appeared a few times. The chain couples TRBV28 to TRBJ2-7; D is unresolved. With 8 bases removed from V and 2 bases from J, the gap between germline ends came to 7 bases. This CDR3 is 11 amino acids long. CDR1 and CDR2 (germline): MDHEN, SYDVKM. The CDR3 reads CASSFAYEQYF. The CDR3 DNA is TGTGCCAGCTCCTTCGCCTACGAGCAGTACTTC.

The table lists this clone with a few counts. CDR3 loop: CASAREYHEKLFF. The CDR3 nucleotides read TGTGCCAGTGCCAGGGAATACCATGAAAAACTGTTTTTT. The rearrangement links TRBV6-1 to TRBJ1-4; D might be TRBD1 (5 bases). Germline values: CDR1 MNHNS, CDR2 SASEGT. Trimming took 9 bases from V and 6 from J, leaving 14 bases between them. The CDR3 runs to 13 residues.

This clone was counted between two and nine times. The chain links TRBV15 to TRBJ1-1, with D possibly matching TRBD1 (5 bases). Germline V gene data show CDR1 as LNHNV and CDR2 as YYDKDF (reference sequence). The CDR3 runs to 15 residues. Trimming left V 2 bases short and J 10 bases short, with 20 bases between. The CDR3 nucleotides are TGTGCCACCAGCAGACGTCGGGGGGTCCTCGCGGGAGCTTTCTTT. Translation: CATSRRRGVLAGAFF.

This sequence joins TRBV29-1 and TRBJ2-1; no clear D gene. The CDR3 spans 16 residues. Germline V gene sequence: CDR1 SQVTM, CDR2 ANQGSEA. Trimming cost V 0 bases and J 0 bases, with 12 bases left between them. CDR3 residues: CSVEDRAGSSYNEQFF. DNA of the CDR3: TGCAGCGTTGAAGATCGGGCAGGTAGCTCCTACAATGAGCAGTTCTTC.

The chain has TRBV5-4 and TRBJ2-7, with D maybe TRBD2 (5 bases). CDR1 SGHNT and CDR2 YYREEE come from the germline V gene (reference sequence). V lost 0 bases and J 0 bases, leaving 7 bases between the germline ends. The CDR3 has 14 residues. The CDR3 sequence is CASSLGLFSYEQYF. CDR3 bases: TGTGCCAGCAGCTTGGGACTATTCTCCTACGAGCAGTACTTC.

The V gene is TRBV4-1, the J gene TRBJ2-7, with D perhaps TRBD1 or TRBD2 (7 bases each). The CDR3 has 15 residues. Germline-derived CDR1 and CDR2 are MGHRA and YSYEKL. V was clipped by 4 bases and J by 2 bases, with 15 bases between them. The CDR3 loop is CASSPRGGATYEQYF. The DNA of the CDR3 is TGCGCCAGCAGCCCCAGGGGGGGGGCGACCTACGAGCAGTACTTC.

The chain joins TRBV28 to TRBJ1-5; perhaps TRBD1 as D (6 bases). The CDR3 sequence is 15 residues long. The V gene's germline CDR1 is MDHEN and CDR2 SYDVKM. V was clipped by 2 bases and J by 6 bases, with 14 bases between them. CDR3 loop: CASSLISGGGQPQHF. CDR3 coding DNA: TGTGCCAGCAGTTTAATCAGCGGGGGCGGTCAGCCCCAGCATTTT.

This chain uses TRBV19 with TRBJ1-3, with a weak D call TRBD1 (6 bases). CDR1 is LNHDA, CDR2 SQIVND, per germline (reference sequence). The CDR3 extends over 16 amino acids. V lost 5 bases and J 0 bases, leaving 14 bases between the germline ends. The CDR3 DNA reads as TGTGCCAGTAGTCCGGGACACAGCCTCTCTGGAAACACCATATATTTT. The encoded protein is CASSPGHSLSGNTIYF. The full variable domain, with the rest looked up from reference TRBV19 and TRBJ1-3, is DGGITQSPKYLFRKEGQNVTLSCEQNLNHDAMYWYRQDPGQGLRLIYYSQIVNDFQKGDIAEGYSVSREKKESFPLTVTSAQKNPTAFYLCASSPGHSLSGNTIYFGEGSWLTVV.

The J gene is TRBJ2-3, the V gene TRBV18; D perhaps matches TRBD1 (5 bases). The CDR3 has 17 residues. The germline CDR1 and CDR2 sequences are KGHSH and LQKENI. With 4 bases removed from V and 1 base from J, the gap between germline ends came to 18 bases. CDR3 in amino acids: CASSRVRGIAGTDTQYF. The CDR3 DNA is TGTGCCAGCTCACGAGTAAGGGGCATTGCTGGCACAGATACGCAGTATTTT.

This chain joins TRBV19 and TRBJ1-1; tentatively, D is TRBD1 (6 bases). V lost 8 bases and J 4 bases, leaving 26 bases between the germline ends. This CDR3 is built from 17 residues. The V gene's germline CDR1 is LNHDA and CDR2 SQIVND (reference sequence). CDR3 amino acids: CASLYGGQGYQSTEAFF. CDR3 DNA sequence: TGTGCCAGTCTCTACGGGGGCCAGGGCTACCAAAGCACTGAAGCTTTCTTT.

The rearrangement joins TRBV10-1 to TRBJ1-1, with D tentatively TRBD1 (5 bases). The V and J ends lost 2 bases and 3 bases respectively, with 10 bases between them. The germline gives CDR1 WNHNN, CDR2 SYGVQD (reference sequence). This CDR3 region has 14 residues. CDR3 protein: CASSENPGDTEAFF. CDR3 coding DNA: TGCGCCAGCAGTGAGAATCCGGGGGACACTGAAGCTTTCTTT.

CDR3 sequence: CASFRASGANVLTF. The CDR3 bases are TGTGCCAGCTTCAGGGCCTCTGGGGCCAACGTCCTGACTTTC. The rearrangement joins TRBV28 to TRBJ2-6, with D possibly TRBD1 on 5 matching bases. The CDR3 has 14 amino acids. V lost 8 bases, J lost 0 bases, and 8 bases lay in between. From germline, CDR1 is MDHEN and CDR2 SYDVKM. The complete variable domain, with remaining parts taken from reference TRBV28 and TRBJ2-6, reads DVKVTQSSRYLVKRTGEKVFLECVQDMDHENMFWYRQDPGLGLRLIYFSYDVKMKEKGDIPEGYSVSREKKERFSLILESASTNQTSMYLCASFRASGANVLTFGAGSRLTVL.

The V gene is TRBV9, the J gene TRBJ2-4; 8 bases match TRBD1. The CDR3 length is 16 residues. Trimming at V came to 2 bases and at J to 4 bases, leaving 8 bases not matched to a gene. Germline CDR1 SGDLS, CDR2 YYNGEE. The CDR3 DNA is TGTGCCAGCAGCGTTCTCGCGGACAGGGCTAAAAACATTCAGTACTTC. It yields the protein CASSVLADRAKNIQYF.

V usage is TRBV10-3 and J usage is TRBJ2-7, with 7 positions matching TRBD1. Trimming removed 0 bases from V and 4 bases from J; junction bases left unmatched: 12. Germline loops: CDR1 ENHRY, CDR2 SYGVKD. The CDR3 length is 17 residues. CDR3 loop: CAISESTRNRGGYEQYF. The CDR3 DNA reads as TGTGCCATCAGTGAGTCGACACGGAACAGGGGTGGGTACGAGCAGTACTTC.

The J gene is TRBJ1-5, the V gene TRBV27; D unclear. The CDR3 totals 15 residues. Germline CDR1 reads MNHEY; CDR2 reads SMNVEV (reference sequence). V lost 1 base, J lost 5 bases, and 12 bases lay in between. The CDR3 DNA follows: TGTGCCAGCAGTTTATTTGCCCCGCTCCATCAGCCCCAGCATTTT. This sequence encodes CASSLFAPLHQPQHF.

CDR3 sequence reads: CASTGRGNQPQHF. CDR3 nucleotides: TGTGCCAGCACTGGGAGGGGTAATCAGCCCCAGCATTTT. This chain connects TRBV6-1 to TRBJ1-5; TRBD1 is a possible D gene (5 bases). Germline V lookup: CDR1 MNHNS, CDR2 SASEGT. V was clipped by 7 bases and J by 4 bases, with 11 bases between them. The CDR3 runs 13 residues.

This clone occurred once. The chain combines TRBV28 with TRBJ2-7; possible D gene TRBD1, 5 bases. Germline CDR1 and CDR2: MDHEN and SYDVKM. CDR3 size: 14 residues. V lost 7 bases, J lost 3 bases, and 16 bases lay in between. The CDR3 loop is CASTRYGQSYEQYF. CDR3 nucleotides: TGTGCCAGCACCCGTTACGGACAAAGCTACGAGCAGTACTTC.

Notes on this clone: Within the sample, other DNA sequences also encode this same CDR3. The V gene is TRBV6-5, the J gene TRBJ1-1; D call uncertain. The CDR3 extends over 14 amino acids. Germline CDR1 is MNHEY and CDR2 is SVGAGI. Trimming cost V 0 bases and J 1 base, with 6 bases left between them. The CDR3 reads CASSYSGRNTEAFF. The CDR3 DNA is TGTGCCAGCAGTTACTCGGGGAGGAACACTGAAGCTTTCTTT.

Only one count was recorded for this clone. The chain couples TRBV28 to TRBJ2-1, with D perhaps matching TRBD1 (8 bases). V was shortened by 3 bases and J by 9 bases, with 24 bases between the two germline ends. This CDR3 has 17 residues. Germline CDR1 reads MDHEN; CDR2 reads SYDVKM. The CDR3 spells CASSLIQGGLQNIEQFF. Written as DNA, the CDR3 is TGTGCCAGCAGTTTGATACAGGGGGGGCTCCAAAATATTGAGCAGTTCTTC.

The gene calls are TRBV7-3 and TRBJ2-2, with 9 nucleotides matching TRBD1. The trim removed 5 bases at V and 2 bases at J, leaving 6 bases unmatched. The CDR3 is 16 residues long. Germline assignment: CDR1 SGHTA and CDR2 FQGTGA. Written as DNA, the CDR3 is TGTGCCAGCAGCCCATCACAGGGGGCAAACACCGGGGAGCTGTTTTTT. Amino acid sequence: CASSPSQGANTGELFF.

The chain has TRBV18 and TRBJ1-4; D is uncertain. The ends were cut back, 3 bases at V and 8 bases at J, with 10 bases in the middle. CDR3 length equals 13 residues. Germline values: CDR1 KGHSH, CDR2 LQKENI. CDR3 DNA: TGTGCCAGCTCACCGGCCTGGAGAGAAAAACTGTTTTTT. Translated, it gives CASSPAWREKLFF.

The CDR3 protein is CASSWRSRDSSYNEQFF. For the CDR3, the DNA is TGTGCCAGCAGTTGGAGATCGAGGGACAGCTCCTACAATGAGCAGTTCTTC. The gene calls are TRBV27 and TRBJ2-1; 7 bases line up with TRBD1. J lost 0 bases, V lost 4 bases, and 9 bases had no gene match. There are 17 residues in the CDR3. The germline V gene encodes CDR1 MNHEY and CDR2 SMNVEV (reference sequence).